This TCR beta chain is from a study of T cells in Graves' hyperthyroidism and ophthalmopathy. In this sample, this clonotype turned up a few times. Antigen: not known. Template material for amplifying TCR beta CDR3 regions consisted of RNA transcripts. An initial round of RT-PCR targeting the TCR CDR3 relied on the HTBI primer set. TCRdb re-derived calls from the multiplex PCR reads in MiXCR, one entry per CDR3 protein. The sample lists more than 450,000 distinct CDR3 sequences, roughly 21% seen once, with roughly 50% in the top ten. A NOSPECS grade of at least 4, a Clinical Activity Score of at least 3 and duration under 3 months were recorded in ophthalmopathy patients. Clinical symptoms, serum thyroxine and TRAb, thyroid ultrasound and orbital computed tomography together formed the diagnostic basis. Overall study results and limits: Most clonotypes expanded in the thyroid (above 0.001) were also present in blood. The model made its ophthalmopathy prediction, and onset followed a median approximately 6 months later.

The CDR3 extends over 12 amino acids. Trimming stripped 6 bases from V and 3 bases from J, with 6 bases between. The germline V gene encodes CDR1 DFQATT and CDR2 SNEGSKA (reference sequence). Sequenced sample: blood. V and J are TRBV20-1 and TRBJ1-6, with a tentative D call TRBD1 (5 bases). This TCR was recovered from a man in his forties with Graves' ophthalmopathy. The CDR3 DNA follows: TGCAGTGCAGGGGACTATAATTCACCCCTCCACTTT. It yields the protein CSAGDYNSPLHF.